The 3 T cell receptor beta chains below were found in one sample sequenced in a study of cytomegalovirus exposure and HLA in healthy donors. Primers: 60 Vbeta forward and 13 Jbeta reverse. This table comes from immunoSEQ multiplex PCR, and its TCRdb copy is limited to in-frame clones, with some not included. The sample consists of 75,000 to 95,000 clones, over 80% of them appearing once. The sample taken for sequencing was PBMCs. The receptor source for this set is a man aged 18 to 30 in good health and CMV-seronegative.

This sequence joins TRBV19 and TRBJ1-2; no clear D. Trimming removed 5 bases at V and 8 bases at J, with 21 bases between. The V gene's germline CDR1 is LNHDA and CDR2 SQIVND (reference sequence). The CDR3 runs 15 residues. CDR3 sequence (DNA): TGTGCCAGTAGTTTAACCCCGTGGCAGGTCCGAGGCTACACCTTC. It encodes CASSLTPWQVRGYTF.

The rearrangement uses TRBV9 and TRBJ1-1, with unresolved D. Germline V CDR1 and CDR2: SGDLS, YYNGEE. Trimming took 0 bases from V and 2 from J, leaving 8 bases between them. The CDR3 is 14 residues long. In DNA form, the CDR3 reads TGTGCCAGCAGCGTAGGAGGAACCAACACTGAAGCTTTCTTT. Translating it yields CASSVGGTNTEAFF.

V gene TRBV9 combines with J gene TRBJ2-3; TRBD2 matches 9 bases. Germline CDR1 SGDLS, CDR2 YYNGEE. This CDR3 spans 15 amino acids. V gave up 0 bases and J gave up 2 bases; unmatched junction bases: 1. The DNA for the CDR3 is TGTGCCAGCAGCGTAGCTAGCGGGGTCACAGATACGCAGTATTTT. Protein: CASSVASGVTDTQYF. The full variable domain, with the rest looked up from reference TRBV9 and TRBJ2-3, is DSGVTQTPKHLITATGQRVTLRCSPRSGDLSVYWYQQSLDQGLQFLIQYYNGEERAKGNILERFSAQQFPDLHSELNLSSLELGDSALYFCASSVASGVTDTQYFGPGTRLTVL.